This T cell receptor (beta chain) is from a study of regulatory T cells in long-lasting Graves disease. Study findings and constraints: Owing to a sample size that was small, accuracy may have been reduced.

Time point reported: newly diagnosed GD, antithyroid drugs for less than 3 months. Isolated PBMC RNA provided the starting material for the TCR library. Trimming took 2 bases from V and 2 from J; bases not matched to a gene: 3. CDR1 and CDR2 from the germline V gene are MNHEY and SMNVEV (reference sequence). This CDR3 is 15 amino acids long. According to the study, TCR beta libraries were built with iRepertoire HTBI primers and CDR3-region Arm-PCR. TCRdb used MiXCR to reprocess the multiplex PCR reads, holding one entry per CDR3 protein. Here the sample spans a few hundred thousand distinct CDR3 sequences, 15% to 20% being singletons. This clonotype appeared many times. As yet, its antigen is unknown. These sequences were also reported in another study, on T cells in Graves' hyperthyroidism and ophthalmopathy. As reported in that work: Diagnosis of hyperthyroidism was new in patients aged 18 to 65, and its duration was under 2 months. The primer set for the first-round RT-PCR of the TCR CDR3 was HTBI. Blood also contained most expanded thyroid clonotypes above 0.001.

This chain joins TRBV27 and TRBJ2-1; 7 nucleotides line up with TRBD2. This specimen was peripheral blood mononuclear cells (PBMCs), taken at new diagnosis, from a patient treated with antithyroid drugs. This TCR was recovered from a woman between 18 and 29 years old with Graves disease. The CDR3 sequence: CASSLRSGAYNEQFF. CDR3 sequence (DNA): TGTGCCAGCAGTTTAAGGAGCGGGGCCTACAATGAGCAGTTCTTC.